The T cell receptor beta chain described here comes from a study of T cell repertoires in cytomegalovirus infection. Study-wide background: Both a matching HLA type and CMV infection were indicated by public TCR beta signatures. Whole-study findings and limits: Based on cumulative public TCR beta family frequency, carriers of CMV plus the relevant HLA were identified. Within the response measured ex vivo, HLA-C-restricted CMV-specific TCR beta clonotypes were dominant.

TCRdb re-called the reads with MiXCR, one entry per CDR3 protein. In the table there are 150,000 to 200,000 distinct CDR3 sequences, about a tenth of which are singletons. Germline assignment: CDR1 KGHDR and CDR2 SFDVKD. V was trimmed by 5 bases and J by 2 bases, leaving 28 bases between them. CDR3 length: 20 residues. This clonotype was observed a few times. As yet, its antigen is unknown. Sequenced: PBMCs. The gene calls are TRBV24-1 and TRBJ2-3, with D possibly TRBD1 on 7 matching bases. The TCR sequence derives from a human donor in good health (CMV status not recorded). Some clones in this sample may be carry-over from other donors' samples. This CDR3 is CATSAGGTALGGILTDTQYF. As DNA, the CDR3 is TGTGCCACCAGTGCAGGAGGGACAGCTCTCGGCGGGATCCTCACAGATACGCAGTATTTT.